Given below is one TCR beta chain in context. What it binds is unknown. The data were taken from a study of cytomegalovirus exposure and HLA in healthy donors. The study ran its PCR with 60 Vbeta and 13 Jbeta primers. Sequenced by immunoSEQ multiplex PCR; TCRdb stores in-frame clones only, minus some. The sample yields 140,000 to 150,000 clones, around 70% seen once. Between the trimmed V and J ends, which lost 7 bases and 5 bases, there was a span of 18 bases. This CDR3 is 15 amino acids long. Germline CDR1 reads MDHEN; CDR2 reads SYDVKM. Study observations and caveats: Cytomegalovirus status was reportedly diagnosed by the classifier with high sensitivity and specificity. The study assumed roughly uniform donor sequencing depth for presence/absence analyses.

Material: PBMCs. This sequence was found in a woman aged 60-70 years in good health and CMV-seropositive. The rearrangement links TRBV28 to TRBJ2-1, with D possibly matching TRBD2 (5 bases). CDR3 sequence: CASNLPDGLNNEQFF. CDR3 nucleotide sequence: TGTGCCAGCAATCTTCCGGACGGACTCAACAATGAGCAGTTCTTC.